The text below deals with one T cell receptor beta chain. The source of the sample is a study of shared clonotypes between healthy human individuals. Trimming stripped 0 bases from V and 7 bases from J, with 14 bases between. The CDR3 has 14 residues. In germline, CDR1 is SGDLS, CDR2 YYNGEE. Sequenced by immunoSEQ multiplex PCR; TCRdb stores in-frame clones only, minus some. The table has more than 2,000,000 clones, approximately 94% seen once. This TCR was sampled from a man aged 18 to 29 in good health. The specimen was naive CD4+ T cells sorted from blood. Subset: CD45RA+ positively selected. The rearrangement joins TRBV9 to TRBJ2-7; either TRBD1 or TRBD2 may fit D (6 bases each). This chain's CDR3 is CASSVDWGAGEQYF. The CDR3, as DNA: TGTGCCAGCAGCGTAGATTGGGGGGCGGGAGAGCAGTACTTC.